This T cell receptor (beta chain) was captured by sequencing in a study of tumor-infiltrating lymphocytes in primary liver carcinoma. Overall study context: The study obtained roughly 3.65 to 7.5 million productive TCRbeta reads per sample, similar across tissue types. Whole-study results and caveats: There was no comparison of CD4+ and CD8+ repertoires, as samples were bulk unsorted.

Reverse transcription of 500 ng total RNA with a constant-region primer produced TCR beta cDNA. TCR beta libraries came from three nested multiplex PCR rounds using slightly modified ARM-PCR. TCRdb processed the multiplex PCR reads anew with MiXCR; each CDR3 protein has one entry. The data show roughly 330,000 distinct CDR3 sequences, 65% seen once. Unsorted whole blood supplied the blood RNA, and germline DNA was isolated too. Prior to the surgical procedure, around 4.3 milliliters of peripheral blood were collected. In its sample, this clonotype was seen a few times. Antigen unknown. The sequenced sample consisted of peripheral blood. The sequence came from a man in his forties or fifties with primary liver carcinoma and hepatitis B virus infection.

This CDR3 reads CASSYILSRVPVQPQHF. CDR3 DNA sequence: TGTGCCAGCAGTTACATTCTTTCGAGGGTGCCAGTTCAGCCCCAGCATTTT. J is TRBJ1-5 and V is TRBV6-6; no clear D gene. V was clipped by 2 bases and J by 6 bases, with 20 bases between them. Germline V gene sequence: CDR1 MNHNY, CDR2 SVGAGI (reference sequence). The CDR3 length is 17 residues.